Sequencing of this TCR beta chain was carried out in a study of blood T cell repertoires in COVID-19. Overall study: Some COVID-19 samples were acute and others convalescent; all came from the United States, Italy and Spain. Sources were T cells, B-cell-depleted T cells, or PBMCs; the material itself was cDNA or gDNA.

Participant-given clinical history determined each cohort assignment. Authors' processing steps: The assay estimated nucleated cells by amplifying reference gene primers. Assay: immunoSEQ multiplex PCR; the TCRdb copy retains only in-frame clones and omits some. V, J and clone size reflect that table, while D and trimming were determined from the DNA. The table includes some 180,000 clones, 70% to 90% detected once. Germline loops: CDR1 MGHRA, CDR2 YSYEKL. This CDR3 spans 15 amino acids. V was shortened by 1 base and J by 0 bases, with 9 bases between the two germline ends. Sequencing input: PBMCs or T cells enriched from blood (not recorded which). The receptor was isolated from a middle-aged woman in a cohort exposed to, infected with or recovered from COVID-19 (not recorded which). This chain connects TRBV4-1 to TRBJ2-5, with D perhaps TRBD1 (6 bases). The CDR3 coding sequence is TGCGCCAGCAGCCAAGGGACAGAATACCAAGAGACCCAGTACTTC. Its protein is CASSQGTEYQETQYF.